Presented here are 30 T cell receptor beta chains from one specimen sequenced in a study of regulatory T cells in long-lasting Graves disease. HTBI primers from iRepertoire and Arm-PCR of CDR3 regions yielded the TCR beta libraries. TCRdb used MiXCR to reprocess the multiplex PCR reads, holding one entry per CDR3 protein. Found here are approximately 350,000 distinct CDR3 sequences, 15% to 20% of them singletons; the top ten hold approximately 30%. The time point denotes: newly diagnosed GD, antithyroid drugs for less than 3 months. Isolated PBMC RNA provided the starting material for the TCR library. This sample was also put to use in a study of T cells in Graves' hyperthyroidism and ophthalmopathy.

The source was peripheral blood mononuclear cells (PBMCs), collected at new diagnosis, from a patient treated with antithyroid drugs. The receptors originated from a man aged 40-55 years with Graves disease.

With regard to this clonotype: Possible read error: a much larger clone is one base away. The rearrangement joins TRBV20-1 to TRBJ2-5, with 7 bases matching TRBD1. Germline CDR1 DFQATT, CDR2 SNEGSKA (reference sequence). This CDR3 is 13 amino acids long. J lost 11 bases, V lost 3 bases, and 12 bases had no gene match. CDR3 region: CSASRTGYNEQYF. The CDR3 DNA reads TGCAGTGCTAGTAGGACAGGCTACAATGAGCAGTACTTC.

A remark on this clonotype: One base away lies a much larger clone, so this may be a sequencing read error. The chain uses TRBV6-5 and TRBJ1-1, with 7 nucleotides matching TRBD1. Germline V gene data show CDR1 as MNHEY and CDR2 as SVGAGI. This CDR3 spans 14 amino acids. The CDR3 spells CANSYDRVSTEAFF. DNA for the CDR3: TGTGCCAACAGTTATGACAGGGTATCTACTGAAGCTTTCTTT.

This clonotype was detected many times. The chain couples TRBV10-3 to TRBJ1-3; D unclear. The germline V gene encodes CDR1 ENHRY and CDR2 SYGVKD. The CDR3 consists of 15 residues. V lost 2 bases and J lost 3, with 11 bases in between. The CDR3 nucleotides are TGTGCCATCAGTGAGGCGTTCAGATTTGGAAACACCATATATTTT. Its protein product is CAISEAFRFGNTIYF.

This clonotype was seen many times. The V and J genes are TRBV12-3 or TRBV12-4 and TRBJ1-2; D gene unclear. The CDR3 is made up of 15 amino acids. Deletions cut 1 base from V and 7 bases from J, with 16 bases between. The CDR3 is CASSLGADFFLGYTF. The DNA for the CDR3 is TGTGCCAGCAGTTTAGGGGCTGATTTCTTCCTTGGCTACACCTTC.

This clonotype was counted ten times or more. The chain uses TRBV7-9 and TRBJ1-1; a possible D gene is TRBD1 (5 bases). The CDR3 totals 14 residues. Trimming pared 1 base from V and 7 bases from J, leaving 13 bases between. Germline loops: CDR1 SEHNR, CDR2 FQNEAQ (reference sequence). CDR3 in DNA: TGTGCCAGCAGCTTAGAGAGCAGGGCGCTTGAAGCTTTCTTT. Translated, it gives CASSLESRALEAFF.

This clonotype was counted at least ten times. The chain employs TRBV7-2 and TRBJ1-3; no clear D gene. This CDR3 is built from 13 residues. The germline CDR1 and CDR2 sequences are SGHTA and FQGNSA. Trimming removed 6 bases at V and 4 bases at J, with 10 bases between. The CDR3 region is CASSPLQGNTIYF. The CDR3 DNA sequence: TGTGCCAGCAGTCCCCTCCAGGGAAACACCATATATTTT.

This clonotype was seen many times. The rearrangement joins TRBV27 to TRBJ2-7; no definite D call. Germline CDR1 and CDR2: MNHEY and SMNVEV (reference sequence). This CDR3 spans 14 amino acids. V was cut by 5 bases and J by 0 bases, with 11 bases left in between. CDR3 protein: CASSAVAVSYEQYF. In DNA, the CDR3 is TGTGCCAGCAGTGCCGTGGCGGTCTCCTACGAGCAGTACTTC.

This clonotype has just a few counts. The chain joins TRBV6-2 or TRBV6-3 to TRBJ1-1; 7 bases are a match to TRBD1. This CDR3 spans 15 amino acids. CDR1 is MNHEY and CDR2 is SVGEGT in the germline V gene. V lost 7 bases, J lost 1 base, and 9 bases stayed unmatched. CDR3 sequence: CASIQGGMANTEAFF. CDR3 sequence (DNA): TGTGCCAGCATCCAGGGGGGCATGGCGAACACTGAAGCTTTCTTT.

The genes are TRBV6-4 and TRBJ2-7; 15 bases are a match to TRBD2. Germline CDR1 is MRHNA and CDR2 is SNTAGT. The CDR3 contains 19 residues. Trimming at V came to 2 bases and at J to 4 bases, leaving 12 bases not matched to a gene. CDR3 residues: CASSDPPGGLAGGPYEQYF. CDR3 bases: TGTGCCAGCAGTGACCCACCCGGGGGACTAGCGGGGGGACCTTACGAGCAGTACTTC.

The sample holds many counts of this clonotype. This chain uses TRBV9 with TRBJ2-5; 8 bases agree with TRBD2. Germline V CDR1 and CDR2: SGDLS, YYNGEE. The junction had 7 bases not matched to a gene; V was cut back by 2 bases and J by 4 bases. The CDR3 consists of 15 residues. CDR3 in DNA: TGTGCCAGCAGCGTCGGGACTAGGAGTGGAGAGACCCAGTACTTC. It encodes CASSVGTRSGETQYF.

J is TRBJ1-5 and V is TRBV6-2 or TRBV6-3; TRBD1 matches at 9 bases. This CDR3 is 16 amino acids long. V gave up 6 bases and J gave up 2 bases; unmatched junction bases: 8. CDR1 and CDR2 (germline): MNHEY, SVGEGT. The DNA of the CDR3 is TGTGCCAGCAGGACTACAGGGGGCTCTGGCAATCAGCCCCAGCATTTT. It encodes CASRTTGGSGNQPQHF.

This clonotype was seen a few times. The chain combines TRBV2 with TRBJ1-5, with D tentatively TRBD1 (5 bases). The CDR3 contains 15 residues. CDR1 SNHLY and CDR2 FYNNEI come from the germline V gene. Trimming left V 6 bases short and J 3 bases short, with 15 bases between. The CDR3 DNA is TGTGCCAGCAGGGGACCTACTAGCTCCAATCAGCCCCAGCATTTT. Translation: CASRGPTSSNQPQHF.

Notes on this clonotype: With only one base between it and a far larger clone, this is likely a read error. V and J are TRBV6-8 and TRBJ2-7, with D possibly being TRBD1 (5 bases). V was cut by 6 bases and J by 3 bases, with 12 bases left in between. CDR3 length equals 13 residues. In germline, CDR1 is MNHGY, CDR2 SAAAGT. CDR3 amino acids: CASRPKGRYEQYF. CDR3 nucleotides: TGTGCCAGCAGGCCCAAGGGGCGCTACGAGCAGTACTTC.

This clonotype showed up just a few times. In DNA, the CDR3 is TGTGCCAGCTCACCAAAGAATACCGGGTCCAACGGGGAGCTGTTTTTT. Its translation is CASSPKNTGSNGELFF. The V call is TRBV18, the J call TRBJ2-2; D not certain. The CDR3 totals 16 residues. The germline CDR1 and CDR2 sequences are KGHSH and LQKENI. V dropped 2 bases and J dropped 7 bases, with 17 bases sitting between them.

This rearrangement joins TRBV29-1 to TRBJ1-1; D ambiguous. This CDR3 has 14 residues. Germline-derived CDR1 and CDR2 are SQVTM and ANQGSEA. Trimming removed 5 bases from V and 1 base from J, with 14 bases in between. This CDR3 reads CSVPPRAQNTEAFF. The CDR3, as DNA: TGCAGCGTTCCGCCCCGGGCCCAGAACACTGAAGCTTTCTTT.

This clonotype has a count of ten or more. The chain uses TRBV7-8 and TRBJ2-7; TRBD2 aligns across 10 bases. J gave up 3 bases and V 0 bases, and 11 bases lay outside the gene matches. The CDR3 has 18 amino acids. Germline CDR1 SGHVS, CDR2 FQNEAQ. The CDR3 DNA sequence: TGTGCCAGCAGCTTAGCAAGGGGGCTAGCGGGGGACCTCTACGAGCAGTACTTC. Translated, it gives CASSLARGLAGDLYEQYF. The complete variable domain, with remaining parts taken from reference TRBV7-8 and TRBJ2-7, reads GAGVSQSPRYKVAKRGQDVALRCDPISGHVSLFWYQQALGQGPEFLTYFQNEAQLDKSGLPSDRFFAERPEGSVSTLKIQRTQQEDSAVYLCASSLARGLAGDLYEQYFGPGTRLTVT.

At least ten counts were recorded for this clonotype. This chain joins TRBV9 and TRBJ2-7, with unresolved D. V was cut by 0 bases and J by 7 bases, with 8 bases left in between. The length of the CDR3 is 12 residues. Germline loops: CDR1 SGDLS, CDR2 YYNGEE. Here the CDR3 DNA reads TGTGCCAGCAGCGTAGGAGATGATGAGCAGTACTTC. It translates to CASSVGDDEQYF.

This clonotype showed up many times. V is TRBV20-1 and J is TRBJ1-1; D unresolved. This CDR3 spans 11 amino acids. Between the trimmed V and J ends, which lost 3 bases and 1 base, there was a span of 3 bases. Germline V gene data show CDR1 as DFQATT and CDR2 as SNEGSKA (reference sequence). The CDR3 DNA reads as TGCAGTGCTAGTAGGAACACTGAAGCTTTCTTT. Encoded protein: CSASRNTEAFF.

This clonotype was counted many times. The V and J genes are TRBV7-3 and TRBJ2-1; a possible D gene is TRBD1 (6 bases). The J call may be mistaken, given a closer DNA end match to TRBJ2-5. The CDR3 covers 15 residues. CDR1 SGHTA and CDR2 FQGTGA come from the germline V gene. The CDR3 spells CASSLTGTPKETQYF. The CDR3 DNA follows: TGTGCCAGCAGCTTAACAGGGACACCAAAAGAGACCCAGTACTTC.

This clonotype was recorded many times. The chain combines TRBV28 with TRBJ1-3, with D possibly TRBD1 on 6 matching bases. With 6 bases removed from V and 1 base from J, the gap between germline ends came to 16 bases. The CDR3 length is 16 residues. Germline CDR1 reads MDHEN; CDR2 reads SYDVKM. The CDR3 is CASRSGGPSSGNTIYF. The CDR3, as DNA: TGTGCCAGCAGGTCGGGGGGGCCCAGTTCTGGAAACACCATATATTTT.

This clonotype was picked up a small number of times. The rearrangement uses TRBV3-1 and TRBJ1-6, with D unresolved. Germline assignment: CDR1 LGHDT and CDR2 YNNKEL (reference sequence). Trimming shortened V by 4 bases and J by 13 bases, and 17 bases separated the two germline ends. The CDR3 runs to 14 residues. The CDR3 sequence is CASSLRTAEGPLHF. CDR3 coding DNA: TGTGCCAGCAGCCTCAGGACCGCCGAGGGTCCCCTCCACTTT.

CDR3 nucleotides: TGCAGTGCTAGAGCCCGGGACAGGGGTTTCCTTAGCAATCAGCCCCAGCATTTT. Translated, it gives CSARARDRGFLSNQPQHF. The rearrangement uses TRBV20-1 and TRBJ1-5; 10 bases agree with TRBD1. Germline-derived CDR1 and CDR2 are DFQATT and SNEGSKA (reference sequence). J was trimmed by 0 bases and V by 1 base; bases with no gene match: 9. The CDR3 contains 18 residues.

This clonotype was detected many times. The rearrangement joins TRBV18 to TRBJ1-2, with D perhaps TRBD1 (5 bases). CDR1 and CDR2 from the germline V gene are KGHSH and LQKENI. Between the trimmed V and J ends, which lost 4 bases and 3 bases, there was a span of 12 bases. The CDR3 has 14 residues. CDR3 nucleotides: TGTGCCAGCTCACGGGACTCTCCAGACTATGGCTACACCTTC. Translating gives CASSRDSPDYGYTF.

This clonotype has at least ten counts. The rearrangement joins TRBV2 to TRBJ1-1; perhaps TRBD1 as D (5 bases). In germline, CDR1 is SNHLY, CDR2 FYNNEI. The CDR3 is 14 amino acids. With 4 bases removed from V and 7 bases from J, the gap between germline ends came to 16 bases. CDR3 amino acids: CASSARGEGSEAFF. As DNA, the CDR3 is TGTGCCAGCAGTGCCCGAGGGGAAGGCAGTGAAGCTTTCTTT.

This clonotype was seen many times. This chain connects TRBV20-1 to TRBJ2-7; unclear D gene. This CDR3 has 14 residues. From germline, CDR1 is DFQATT and CDR2 SNEGSKA (reference sequence). V was trimmed by 0 bases and J by 6 bases, leaving 15 bases between them. The CDR3 spells CSAREARVSPEQYF. The CDR3 DNA sequence: TGCAGTGCTAGAGAGGCAAGGGTTAGTCCCGAGCAGTACTTC.

This clonotype has more than one count but fewer than ten. The V and J genes are TRBV7-3 and TRBJ2-3; no clear D gene. The CDR3 covers 14 residues. Germline CDR1 and CDR2: SGHTA and FQGTGA. Trimming left V 6 bases short and J 2 bases short, with 12 bases between. CDR3 in DNA: TGTGCCAGCAGACCAACAAGCGACACAGATACGCAGTATTTT. Protein sequence: CASRPTSDTDTQYF.

This clonotype was seen more than once but under ten times. Given a much more abundant clone one base away, this may be a read error. The V and J genes are TRBV7-9 and TRBJ2-5; the D gene is possibly TRBD2 (6 bases). This CDR3 is built from 13 residues. The germline CDR1 and CDR2 sequences are SEHNR and FQNEAQ (reference sequence). The V end lost 3 bases, the J end lost 3 bases, and 8 bases lay between the germline ends. The CDR3 DNA sequence: TGTGCCAGCAGCTTTTGGGGGGAAGAGACCCAGTACTTC. The encoded protein is CASSFWGEETQYF.

There are many counts of this clonotype. This chain links TRBV6-2 or TRBV6-3 with TRBJ2-1; the D is unclear. The CDR3 length is 12 residues. V dropped 10 bases and J dropped 4 bases, with 11 bases sitting between them. Germline V gives CDR1 MNHEY, CDR2 SVGEGT. CDR3 region: CATQWGYNEQFF. For the CDR3, the DNA is TGTGCCACCCAATGGGGTTACAATGAGCAGTTCTTC.

V gene TRBV4-2 combines with J gene TRBJ2-7; D may be TRBD1 (6 bases). The CDR3 length is 17 residues. The V gene lost 1 base and the J gene lost 0 bases, with 16 bases spanning the gap. CDR1 and CDR2 from the germline V gene are LGHNA and YNFKEQ. CDR3 DNA sequence: TGTGCCAGCAGCCAAGGGGCCTTCCGGGACAACTCCTACGAGCAGTACTTC. It specifies CASSQGAFRDNSYEQYF.

This clonotype was detected a few times. The chain recombines TRBV5-4 with TRBJ2-7; 9 positions agree with TRBD2. CDR3 size: 15 residues. V lost 3 bases and J lost 5; bases outside the gene matches: 9. Germline lookup yields CDR1 SGHNT and CDR2 YYREEE (reference sequence). The CDR3, as DNA: TGTGCCAGCAGCTACCTGACTAGCGGAGTCGACGAGCAGTACTTC. Translated, it gives CASSYLTSGVDEQYF.